This entry describes one TCR beta chain. Trimming stripped 1 base from V and 8 bases from J, with 12 bases between. The V gene's germline CDR1 is LNHNV and CDR2 YYDKDF (reference sequence). CDR3 size: 14 residues. The data originate from a study of blood T cell repertoires in COVID-19. Across the whole study: The samples span acute and convalescent COVID-19 from the United States, Italy and Spain. PBMCs, B-cell-depleted T cells, or T cells provided the cDNA or gDNA that made up the material.

In the original workflow: Reference gene primer amplification gave nucleated cell count estimates. The data were produced by immunoSEQ multiplex PCR, yet TCRdb's version contains in-frame clones alone and is incomplete. Clone size and the V and J calls come from that table; the DNA yielded D and trimming. The sample has around 250,000 clones, roughly 83% seen once. The sample taken for sequencing was peripheral blood. The clonotype comes from a man older than 75 with acute or convalescent COVID-19. The V call is TRBV15, the J call TRBJ2-1; D unresolved. The CDR3 DNA is TGTGCCACCAGCAGAGGAATGAGTCCCTATGAGCAGTTCTTC. This gives the protein CATSRGMSPYEQFF.